The 14 T cell receptor beta chains given below trace back to one sample, sequenced in a study of cytomegalovirus exposure and HLA in healthy donors. PCR was performed using 60 Vbeta and 13 Jbeta primers. The repertoire was sequenced with immunoSEQ multiplex PCR; TCRdb's copy has only in-frame clones and lacks some. Among 150,000 to 200,000 clones listed, almost 80% were seen once. Material for sequencing was PBMCs. The receptor set was obtained from a young man in good health and CMV-seropositive.

This rearrangement joins TRBV6-5 to TRBJ2-5; D is perhaps TRBD2 (6 bases). Looked up from germline, CDR1 is MNHEY and CDR2 is SVGAGI. The V and J ends lost 4 bases and 5 bases respectively, with 11 bases between them. The length of the CDR3 is 13 residues. CDR3 sequence reads: CASSWRGRETQYF. The CDR3 region has the DNA TGTGCCAGCAGTTGGAGGGGTAGGGAGACCCAGTACTTC.

The chain carries TRBV9 and TRBJ2-1; D is perhaps TRBD2 (5 bases). Germline CDR1 is SGDLS and CDR2 is YYNGEE. The V end lost 0 bases, the J end lost 9 bases, and 10 bases lay between the germline ends. The CDR3 contains 13 residues. The DNA for the CDR3 is TGTGCCAGCAGCGTAGGGACTTACGGTGAGCAGTTCTTC. This sequence encodes CASSVGTYGEQFF.

J is TRBJ2-5 and V is TRBV5-1, with TRBD2 as a possible D gene (7 bases). This CDR3 comprises 15 residues. The V gene lost 6 bases and the J gene lost 5 bases, with 20 bases spanning the gap. Looked up from germline, CDR1 is SGHRS and CDR2 is YFSETQ. The CDR3 reads CASNHKGGPGETQYF. CDR3 in DNA: TGCGCCAGCAACCATAAGGGGGGGCCCGGGGAGACCCAGTACTTC. The full variable domain, with the rest looked up from reference TRBV5-1 and TRBJ2-5, is KAGVTQTPRYLIKTRGQQVTLSCSPISGHRSVSWYQQTPGQGLQFLFEYFSETQRNKGNFPGRFSGRQFSNSRSEMNVSTLELGDSALYLCASNHKGGPGETQYFGPGTRLLVL.

The CDR3 DNA sequence: TGTGCCAGCAGCTGGGACAGCAATGGCTACACCTTC. It is translated as CASSWDSNGYTF. The V and J genes are TRBV7-9 and TRBJ1-2; TRBD1 matches at 7 bases. The CDR3 has 12 amino acids. With V trimmed by 4 bases and J by 6 bases, 2 bases remained unmatched. Looked up from germline, CDR1 is SEHNR and CDR2 is FQNEAQ (reference sequence).

V is TRBV6-6 and J is TRBJ2-2; 10 bases are shared with TRBD1. This CDR3 has 15 amino acids. Trimming at V came to 6 bases and at J to 3 bases, leaving 4 bases not matched to a gene. Germline CDR1 MNHNY, CDR2 SVGAGI (reference sequence). The CDR3: CASRPGTGDTGELFF. The CDR3 DNA sequence: TGTGCCAGCAGACCCGGGACAGGGGACACCGGGGAGCTGTTTTTT.

Here the CDR3 DNA reads TGTGCCAGCAGTCGGGGGACTATCTACGAGCAGTACTTC. Residues: CASSRGTIYEQYF. The chain employs TRBV28 and TRBJ2-5, with 7 positions matching TRBD2. The J call may be in error: the DNA end matches TRBJ2-7 better. The CDR3 is made up of 13 amino acids. Germline V gene lookup returns CDR1 MDHEN and CDR2 SYDVKM.

This clone has just one count. This chain connects TRBV7-9 to TRBJ2-1; 7 bases match TRBD2. Germline CDR1 is SEHNR and CDR2 is FQNEAQ (reference sequence). The length of the CDR3 is 17 residues. Losses at the gene ends were 5 bases for V and 0 bases for J; bases not matched to a gene: 10. In nucleotides, the CDR3 is TGTGCCAGCAGCATCGCTCTAGCGGATAGCTCCTACAATGAGCAGTTCTTC. Encoded protein: CASSIALADSSYNEQFF.

This chain joins TRBV29-1 and TRBJ1-2; no definite D call. This CDR3 comprises 9 residues. Germline V gives CDR1 SQVTM, CDR2 ANQGSEA. Trimming stripped 4 bases from V and 12 bases from J, with 9 bases between. The CDR3 loop reads CSVAPDNTF. The CDR3 region has the DNA TGCAGCGTTGCCCCCGACAACACCTTC.

The chain has TRBV29-1 and TRBJ2-5; D is perhaps TRBD2 (7 bases). V was clipped by 7 bases and J by 6 bases, with 27 bases between them. Looked up from germline, CDR1 is SQVTM and CDR2 is ANQGSEA. This CDR3 comprises 16 residues. In DNA, the CDR3 is TGCAGCGCACTTTTAGTGGGGGGGCCGTTTAGTAAGACCCAGTACTTC. It codes for CSALLVGGPFSKTQYF.

In this sample, this clone turned up once. Germline is not matched at one junction end, which may reflect a read error. The CDR3 here is CASSKAGAAHGYTF. For the CDR3, the DNA is TGTGCCAGCAGTAAAGCGGGGGCAGCCCATGGCTACACCTTC. V usage is TRBV2 and J usage is TRBJ1-2; D possibly corresponds to TRBD1 (6 bases). Germline-derived CDR1 and CDR2 are SNHLY and FYNNEI. The CDR3 is made up of 14 amino acids.

Worth noting for this clone: Without the conserved terminal phenylalanine or tryptophan, this CDR3 likely stems from a read error. V is TRBV6-1 and J is TRBJ1-6, with a weak D call TRBD1 (5 bases). CDR1 MNHNS and CDR2 SASEGT come from the germline V gene. V was clipped by 8 bases and J by 10 bases, with 18 bases between them. The CDR3 sequence is 14 residues long. The CDR3 loop is CASGTNRLGSPLHL. CDR3 coding DNA: TGTGCCAGCGGAACAAACAGGTTGGGGTCACCCCTCCACCTT.

The chain links TRBV14 to TRBJ2-1; 8 nucleotides agree with TRBD1. The CDR3 sequence is 16 residues long. Per germline, CDR1 SGHDN and CDR2 FVKESK. The V and J ends lost 3 bases and 7 bases, in that order; junction bases with no gene match: 11. The CDR3: CASSHPGRGRRNEQFF. DNA for the CDR3: TGTGCCAGCAGCCATCCTGGCAGGGGGCGTAGGAATGAGCAGTTCTTC.

The chain carries TRBV28 and TRBJ1-6; D is ambiguous. Trimming took 6 bases from V and 4 from J, leaving 10 bases between them. The CDR3 loop spans 14 amino acids. CDR1 is MDHEN, CDR2 SYDVKM, per germline. The CDR3 DNA is TGTGCCAGCAGCGGCGGGGTGTATAATTCACCCCTCCACTTT. It specifies CASSGGVYNSPLHF.

This sequence joins TRBV2 and TRBJ2-7; TRBD1 agrees at 12 bases. Germline loops: CDR1 SNHLY, CDR2 FYNNEI. There are 17 residues in the CDR3. V lost 6 bases to trimming and J lost 4 bases; unmatched junction nucleotides: 13. CDR3 DNA sequence: TGTGCCAGCAGCGGGACAGGGGGCGGCCTAAGCCGGTACGAGCAGTACTTC. Its protein product is CASSGTGGGLSRYEQYF.